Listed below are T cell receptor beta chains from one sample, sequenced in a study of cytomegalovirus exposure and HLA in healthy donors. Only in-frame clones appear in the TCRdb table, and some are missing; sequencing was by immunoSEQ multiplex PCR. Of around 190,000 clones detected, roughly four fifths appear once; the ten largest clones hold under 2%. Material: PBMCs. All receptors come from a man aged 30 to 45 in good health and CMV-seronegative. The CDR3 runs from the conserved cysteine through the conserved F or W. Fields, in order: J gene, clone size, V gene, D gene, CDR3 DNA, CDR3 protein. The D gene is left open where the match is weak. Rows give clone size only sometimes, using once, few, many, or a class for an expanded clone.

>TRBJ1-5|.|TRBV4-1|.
TGCGCCAGCAGCCAAGATGGGGGGAACGGCAATCAGCCCCAGCATTTT
CASSQDGGNGNQPQHF
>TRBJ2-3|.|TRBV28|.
TGTGCCAGCAGAACTAGCAGATGGGTGGATACGCAGTATTTT
CASRTSRWVDTQYF
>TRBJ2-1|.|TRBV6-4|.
TGTGCCAGCAGCGACAACATAAGGCAGTTCTTC
CASSDNIRQFF
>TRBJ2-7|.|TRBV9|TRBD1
TGTGCCAGCAGCGTAGCAGGGGGACCCTACGAGCAGTACTTC
CASSVAGGPYEQYF
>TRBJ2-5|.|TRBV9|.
TGTGCCAGCAGCGTTCTCCGTGAGGGGGATCACGCTCGGGAGACCCAGTACTTC
CASSVLREGDHARETQYF
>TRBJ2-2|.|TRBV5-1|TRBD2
TGCGCCAGCAGCTTCACTAGCGGGGGGAACACCGGGGAGCTGTTTTTT
CASSFTSGGNTGELFF
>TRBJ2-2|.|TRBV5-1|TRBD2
TGCGCCAGCAGCCAAAGCGGGAGGGTTTCGACCGGGGAGCTGTTTTTT
CASSQSGRVSTGELFF
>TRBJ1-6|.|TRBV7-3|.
TGTGCCAGCAGTATGGCGGGACGGTATAATTCACCCCTCCACTTT
CASSMAGRYNSPLHF
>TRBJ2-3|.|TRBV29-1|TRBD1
TGCAGCGTTGACGGGACAGGGTGGGGAGTGGATACGCAGTATTTT
CSVDGTGWGVDTQYF
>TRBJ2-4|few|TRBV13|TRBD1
TGTGCCAGCAGCAAACAGGGGATAGCCAAAAACATTCAGTACTTC
CASSKQGIAKNIQYF
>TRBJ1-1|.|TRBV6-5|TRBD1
TGTGCCAGCAGTTACTCGAACAGGGGTTTCACTGAAGCTTTCTTT
CASSYSNRGFTEAFF
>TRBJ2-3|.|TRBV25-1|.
TGTGCCAGCAGTGAATTGGGACACACCCCTAGCACAGATACGCAGTATTTT
CASSELGHTPSTDTQYF
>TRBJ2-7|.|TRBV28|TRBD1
TGTGCCAGCCGGCAGCTGGACAGGGGATCCTACGAGCAGTACTTC
CASRQLDRGSYEQYF
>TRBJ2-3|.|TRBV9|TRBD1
TGTGCCAGCAGCGCCAGGGGGAACCAAGGAGATACGCAGTATTTT
CASSARGNQGDTQYF
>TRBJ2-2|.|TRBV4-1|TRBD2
TGCGCCAGCAGCCCGGGACTAGCGGCAGTGAACACCGGGGAGCTGTTTTTT
CASSPGLAAVNTGELFF
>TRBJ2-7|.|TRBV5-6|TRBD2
TGTGCCAGCAGGTCAACTAGCGGAAAAGCCTACGAGCAGTACTTC
CASRSTSGKAYEQYF
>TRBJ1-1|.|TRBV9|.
TGTGCCAGCAGCGGGTCGGTTTCTGGTGAAGCTTTCTTT
CASSGSVSGEAFF
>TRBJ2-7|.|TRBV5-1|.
TGCGCCAGCAGCCCAGTACCCACTATCAGCGCCTCCTACGAGCAGTACTTC
CASSPVPTISASYEQYF
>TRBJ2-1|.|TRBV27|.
TGTGCCAGCAGCCAAAACAATGAGCAGTTCTTC
CASSQNNEQFF
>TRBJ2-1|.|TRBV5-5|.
TGTGCCAGCAGCTTGGCGGGAGAGTTGAATGAGCAGTTCTTC
CASSLAGELNEQFF
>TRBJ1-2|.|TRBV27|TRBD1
TGTGCCAGCAGTTTGGACAGGGCTGGTCGCTACACCTTC
CASSLDRAGRYTF
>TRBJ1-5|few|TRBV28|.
TGTGCCAGCAGTTTTAGGACTAATCAGCCCCAGCATTTT
CASSFRTNQPQHF
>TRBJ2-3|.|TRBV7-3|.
TGTGCCAGCAGCTTAACGGGAGGGGGAAGGCCAGATACGCAGTATTTT
CASSLTGGGRPDTQYF
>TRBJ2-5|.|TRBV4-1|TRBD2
TGCGCCAGCAGCCAAGAACGAGCTAGCGGGGCCGAGACCCAGTACTTC
CASSQERASGAETQYF
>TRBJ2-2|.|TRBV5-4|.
TGTGCCAGCAGCGGGAAAGGACACCTCCGAACCGACACCGGGGAGCTGTTTTTT
CASSGKGHLRTDTGELFF
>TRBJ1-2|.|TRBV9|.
TGTGCCAGCAGCAGCTACAGGGGCTACACCTTC
CASSSYRGYTF
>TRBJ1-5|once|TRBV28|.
TGTGCCAGCAGTTTCGGTCGGTCGTGGCAGCCCCAGCATTTT
CASSFGRSWQPQHF
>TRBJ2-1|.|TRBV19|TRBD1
TGTGCCAGCCGAGCCGGGACAGGAAGGTCCAATGAGCAGTTCTTC
CASRAGTGRSNEQFF
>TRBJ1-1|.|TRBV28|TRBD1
TGTGCCAGCAGTATGGACAGGGGGCTTCATGAAGCTTTCTTT
CASSMDRGLHEAFF
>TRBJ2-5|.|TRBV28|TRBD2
TGTGCCAGCAGCTCGGGGGGGAGGCAGACCCAGTACTTC
CASSSGGRQTQYF
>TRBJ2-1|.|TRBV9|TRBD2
TGTGCCAGCAGCGACGGACTAGCGGATTCGAGCTCCTACAATGAGCAGTTCTTC
CASSDGLADSSSYNEQFF
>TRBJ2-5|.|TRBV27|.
TGTGCCAGCAGTTCCCAACTAGCAACACTTAAGACCCAGTACTTC
CASSSQLATLKTQYF
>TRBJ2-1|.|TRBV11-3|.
TGTGCCAGCAGCTTAGAACTTAGCGGTCCCGGTGAGCAGTTCTTC
CASSLELSGPGEQFF
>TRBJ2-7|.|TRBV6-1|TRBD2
TGTGCCAGCAGTGTAGGCGGGAGTGGCTCCTACGAGCAGTACTTC
CASSVGGSGSYEQYF
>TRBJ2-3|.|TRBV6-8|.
TGTGCCAGCAGTTACTCGCTTTCTACTAGTAAGAGCGCAGATACGCAGTATTTT
CASSYSLSTSKSADTQYF
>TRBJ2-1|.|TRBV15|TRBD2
TGTGCCACCAGCAGATCGAGCGGGAGAAAGGGCAATGAGCAGTTCTTC
CATSRSSGRKGNEQFF
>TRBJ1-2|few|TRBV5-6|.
TGTGCCAGCAGCCTGGGGGGGGACTATGGCTACACCTTC
CASSLGGDYGYTF
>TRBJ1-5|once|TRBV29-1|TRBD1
TGCAGCGTTCGTACAGGGGGCGCGGGTCAGCCCCAGCATTTT
CSVRTGGAGQPQHF
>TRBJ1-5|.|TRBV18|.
TGTGCCAGCTCACCACCGTCGTCAGATCAGCCCCAGCATTTT
CASSPPSSDQPQHF
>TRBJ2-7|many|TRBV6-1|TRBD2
TGTGCCAGCAGTGAGGAGGCTAGCGGGAGTTACGAGCAGTACTTC
CASSEEASGSYEQYF
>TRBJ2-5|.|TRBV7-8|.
TGTGCCAGCGGAAAGGGGGTTCCCAGGGAGACCCAGTACTTC
CASGKGVPRETQYF
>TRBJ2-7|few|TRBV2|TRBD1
TGTGCCAGCACTACCTGGGACAGGGCCTACGAGCAGTACTTC
CASTTWDRAYEQYF
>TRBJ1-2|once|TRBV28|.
TGTGCCAGCAGCACGGAGCTCAGGGCCAACTATGGCTACACCTTC
CASSTELRANYGYTF
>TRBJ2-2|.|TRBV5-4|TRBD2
TGTGCCAGCAGCCTATTAGCGGGAGGGGGCACCGGGGAGCTGTTTTTT
CASSLLAGGGTGELFF
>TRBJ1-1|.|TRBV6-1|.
TGTGCCAGCAGAAAGGGGGGGGTGAGGGAAGCTTTCTTT
CASRKGGVREAFF